What follows is one T cell receptor beta chain and its context. This record comes from a study of blood T cell repertoires in COVID-19. Turning to the study itself: From the United States, Italy and Spain came samples of acute and convalescent COVID-19. Nucleic acid was either cDNA or gDNA, and it came from T cells, B-cell-depleted T cells, or PBMCs.

Original processing methods: Nucleated cell number was recorded as an estimate derived from reference gene primer amplification. The assay was immunoSEQ multiplex PCR, and TCRdb's table has in-frame clones only and misses some. V, J and clone size derive from that table, while D and trimming were established from the DNA sequence. The sample records under 200,000 clones, around 84% being singletons. CDR1 KGHDR and CDR2 SFDVKD come from the germline V gene. This CDR3 comprises 16 residues. V trimming: 3 bases; J trimming: 3 bases; junction bases outside the gene matches: 5. The chain employs TRBV24-1 and TRBJ1-5, with TRBD1 matching over 9 bases. Sequencing was carried out using peripheral blood. The source is a man in his forties or fifties with active or convalescent COVID-19. The DNA for the CDR3 is TGTGCCACCAGTGATCCCGGGACAGGGAACAATCAGCCCCAGCATTTT. It encodes CATSDPGTGNNQPQHF.